The 19 T cell receptor beta chains given below trace back to one sample, sequenced in a study of blood T cells in healthy people across ages. Next came a second PCR, run for roughly 6 to 11 cycles, which used a sample-barcoded 5' primer along with a J-beta primer mix. TCRdb fed the 5' RACE reads into MiXCR, producing one record per CDR3 protein. The data contain about a million distinct CDR3 sequences, just over 50% of them seen just once; the ten biggest clones take up over 20%. Sequenced material: blood. These receptor sequences come from a woman in her sixties in good health.

V is TRBV4-1 and J is TRBJ1-5; D gene unclear. The CDR3 is made up of 17 amino acids. V was pared by 4 bases and J by 0 bases, with 16 bases between. The germline V gene has CDR1 MGHRA and CDR2 YSYEKL. The CDR3 region is CASSPSGGSYSNQPQHF. CDR3 DNA sequence: TGCGCCAGCAGCCCTTCAGGCGGCAGTTATAGCAATCAGCCCCAGCATTTT.

This clonotype was observed a few times. This chain joins TRBV7-2 and TRBJ2-5; D not certain. There are 15 residues in the CDR3. Germline V gives CDR1 SGHTA, CDR2 FQGNSA. With 5 bases removed from V and 2 bases from J, the gap between germline ends came to 15 bases. The CDR3: CASSPSRVTQETQYF. In DNA form, the CDR3 reads TGTGCCAGCAGCCCCAGCCGGGTGACACAAGAGACCCAGTACTTC.

The rearrangement links TRBV6-5 to TRBJ1-6; no clear D. Germline CDR1 and CDR2: MNHEY and SVGAGI. There are 15 residues in the CDR3. V gave up 0 bases and J gave up 7 bases, with 10 bases separating them. This CDR3 reads CASSYSSQRNSPLHF. The CDR3 nucleotides read TGTGCCAGCAGTTACTCGAGTCAGAGGAATTCACCCCTCCACTTT.

A single count supports this clonotype. V gene TRBV29-1 combines with J gene TRBJ2-3, with D tentatively TRBD2 (5 bases). The CDR3 totals 12 residues. V was pared by 7 bases and J by 5 bases, with 13 bases between. Germline lookup yields CDR1 SQVTM and CDR2 ANQGSEA. CDR3 nucleotides: TGCAGCGCCCGAAATGGAGGAGATACGCAGTATTTT. Residues: CSARNGGDTQYF.

The genes are TRBV29-1 and TRBJ1-1, with a weak D call TRBD1 (5 bases). The CDR3 totals 12 residues. V was clipped by 4 bases and J by 3 bases, with 9 bases between them. CDR1 is SQVTM, CDR2 ANQGSEA, per germline. The CDR3 DNA is TGCAGCGTTGGCTGGGGGTACACTGAAGCTTTCTTT. Translating it yields CSVGWGYTEAFF.

This rearrangement joins TRBV10-3 to TRBJ1-1, with a possible D match to TRBD1 (6 bases). The germline gives CDR1 ENHRY, CDR2 SYGVKD. The CDR3 extends over 16 amino acids. V was trimmed by 3 bases and J by 0 bases, leaving 14 bases between them. CDR3 sequence: CAISDLGGAMNTEAFF. Written as DNA, the CDR3 is TGTGCCATCAGTGACCTAGGGGGAGCGATGAACACTGAAGCTTTCTTT.

This clonotype occurred a few times. The CDR3 DNA reads TGTGCCATCAGTCAGGGACAGACTGAAGCTTTCTTT. Amino acids: CAISQGQTEAFF. The rearrangement uses TRBV10-3 and TRBJ1-1; 7 bases match TRBD1. Germline CDR1 and CDR2: ENHRY and SYGVKD. The CDR3 is made up of 12 amino acids. V trimming: 5 bases; J trimming: 5 bases; junction bases outside the gene matches: 2.

This clonotype was seen more than once but under ten times. The chain recombines TRBV6-4 with TRBJ2-6; TRBD1 is a possible D gene (6 bases). V was clipped by 8 bases and J by 1 base, with 27 bases between them. The germline V gene has CDR1 MRHNA and CDR2 SNTAGT. CDR3 size: 20 residues. CDR3 sequence: CASAHRETYQDLSGANVLTF. CDR3 sequence (DNA): TGTGCCAGCGCCCACAGGGAGACTTACCAAGACTTATCTGGGGCCAACGTCCTGACTTTC.

This clonotype has just one count. The chain has TRBV6-6 and TRBJ2-5; D may be TRBD2 (7 bases). CDR3 size: 17 residues. Trimming removed 0 bases from V and 4 bases from J, with 18 bases in between. Per germline, CDR1 MNHNY and CDR2 SVGAGI (reference sequence). The CDR3 DNA follows: TGTGCCAGCAGTTACTCGAGGGGAAGGGGGGGAGTAGAGACCCAGTACTTC. Translated, it gives CASSYSRGRGGVETQYF.

This clonotype was seen only once. V and J are TRBV29-1 and TRBJ2-1; tentative D call: TRBD1 (6 bases). The V end lost 7 bases, the J end lost 6 bases, and 13 bases lay between the germline ends. Germline CDR1 SQVTM, CDR2 ANQGSEA. The CDR3 consists of 12 residues. CDR3: CSAQQGTNEQFF. The CDR3 DNA reads as TGCAGCGCCCAACAGGGTACCAATGAGCAGTTCTTC.

The chain uses TRBV5-1 and TRBJ1-4; D is possibly TRBD1 (5 bases). The V gene's germline CDR1 is SGHRS and CDR2 YFSETQ. Trimming cost V 0 bases and J 7 bases, with 13 bases left between them. CDR3 length: 15 residues. CDR3 sequence reads: CASSLEFGRGEKLFF. CDR3 nucleotides: TGCGCCAGCAGCTTGGAGTTTGGAAGGGGTGAAAAACTGTTTTTT.

The chain couples TRBV5-1 to TRBJ1-6; 10 bases match TRBD1. From germline, CDR1 is SGHRS and CDR2 YFSETQ. The CDR3 covers 16 residues. V lost 7 bases, J lost 8 bases, and 12 bases stayed unmatched. The CDR3 here is CASSSHWDRGYSPLHF. CDR3 nucleotides: TGCGCCAGCTCCAGTCATTGGGACAGGGGATATTCACCCCTCCACTTT. Looking up the rest from reference TRBV5-1 and TRBJ1-6 gives the full variable domain: KAGVTQTPRYLIKTRGQQVTLSCSPISGHRSVSWYQQTPGQGLQFLFEYFSETQRNKGNFPGRFSGRQFSNSRSEMNVSTLELGDSALYLCASSSHWDRGYSPLHFGNGTRLTVT.

The chain is built from TRBV9 and TRBJ1-1; D gene uncertain. V was cut by 4 bases and J by 0 bases, with 16 bases left in between. CDR3 length: 16 amino acids. Germline lookup yields CDR1 SGDLS and CDR2 YYNGEE. The CDR3 region has the DNA TGTGCCAGCAGCCCCCGCCCTCCAGGTATGAACACTGAAGCTTTCTTT. Encoded protein: CASSPRPPGMNTEAFF.

In the case of this clonotype: One junction end disagrees with the germline gene, perhaps due to a read error. The V and J genes are TRBV12-3 or TRBV12-4 and TRBJ1-5; D is ambiguous. CDR3 length equals 15 residues. The CDR3 DNA sequence: TGTGCCAGCAGTTTTTCCACGGGTCTCAATCGGCCCCAGCATTTT. It encodes CASSFSTGLNRPQHF.

The rearrangement links TRBV29-1 to TRBJ1-5; possibly TRBD1 for D (6 bases). Trimming cost V 4 bases and J 1 base, with 11 bases left between them. Germline V gene data show CDR1 as SQVTM and CDR2 as ANQGSEA. The CDR3 runs 14 residues. The CDR3 nucleotides read TGCAGCGTTGCTAAGGGGGGGAGCAATCAGCCCCAGCATTTT. It is translated as CSVAKGGSNQPQHF.

The rearrangement joins TRBV28 to TRBJ1-5; TRBD1 agrees at 7 bases. The CDR3 spans 17 residues. Trimming at V came to 5 bases and at J to 2 bases, leaving 12 bases not matched to a gene. Germline CDR1 and CDR2: MDHEN and SYDVKM. CDR3 in DNA: TGTGCCAGCAGTCTGGGCCGACAGGGACGGGGCAATCAGCCCCAGCATTTT. Its translation: CASSLGRQGRGNQPQHF.

This clonotype was counted a few times. This chain uses TRBV5-1 with TRBJ2-1; TRBD2 aligns across 14 bases. From germline, CDR1 is SGHRS and CDR2 YFSETQ. This CDR3 is 15 amino acids long. V was pared by 2 bases and J by 7 bases, with 2 bases of the junction left unmatched. The CDR3 coding sequence is TGCGCCAGCAGCTTCGGGACTAGCGGGAGAAATGAGCAGTTCTTC. Translation: CASSFGTSGRNEQFF.

The chain has TRBV4-1 and TRBJ2-3, with D possibly being TRBD1 or TRBD2 (5 bases each). Germline values: CDR1 MGHRA, CDR2 YSYEKL. The CDR3 covers 15 residues. The V end lost 0 bases, the J end lost 6 bases, and 13 bases lay between the germline ends. CDR3 loop: CASSQEGIGDDTQYF. The CDR3 coding sequence is TGCGCCAGCAGCCAAGAGGGGATCGGGGACGATACGCAGTATTTT.

This clonotype was found a few times. The chain has TRBV15 and TRBJ2-5; 7 nucleotides match TRBD2. The CDR3 sequence is 15 residues long. V dropped 3 bases and J dropped 11; count of bases not matched to a gene: 15. CDR1 and CDR2 from the germline V gene are LNHNV and YYDKDF (reference sequence). The CDR3: CATSRGFTGEGEQYF. The CDR3, as DNA: TGTGCCACCAGCAGGGGCTTTACGGGGGAGGGTGAGCAGTACTTC.